This TCR beta chain was recorded in a study of OX40 agonist ivuxolimab in advanced cancers. Overall study: Dose-escalation patients' cancers were hepatocellular carcinoma, melanoma, renal cell or head and neck cancer. Findings of the study overall: Partial responders at 0.1-3.0 mg/kg showed near-lowest clonal expansion. Normalized T-cell clonal expansion was also low in a subset of nonresponders. Dose levels from 0.1 to 3.0 mg/kg saw CD4+ and CD8+ blood T cells expand clonally by week 6.

The CDR3 runs to 15 residues. The germline CDR1 and CDR2 sequences are KGHSH and LQKENI. The V end was cut by 0 bases, the J end by 0 bases, with 7 bases between. TCRdb's copy holds only in-frame clones and misses some; the assay was immunoSEQ multiplex PCR. The sample carries 72,000 or so clones, about 85% recorded once. In the case of this clone: Its specificity is not known.

This TCR was sampled from an adult with an advanced solid tumor such as melanoma, head and neck, liver or kidney cancer. This chain joins TRBV18 and TRBJ2-3; D ambiguous. The starting material was CD4+ or CD8+ T cells sorted from blood, obtained in a trial of the OX40 agonist ivuxolimab. The CDR3 here is CASSPPGPSTDTQYF. In DNA, the CDR3 is TGTGCCAGCTCACCACCGGGTCCTAGCACAGATACGCAGTATTTT. Together with reference TRBV18 and TRBJ2-3, the CDR3 gives the full variable domain: NAGVMQNPRHLVRRRGQEARLRCSPMKGHSHVYWYRQLPEEGLKFMVYLQKENIIDESGMPKERFSAEFPKEGPSILRIQQVVRGDSAAYFCASSPPGPSTDTQYFGPGTRLTVL.